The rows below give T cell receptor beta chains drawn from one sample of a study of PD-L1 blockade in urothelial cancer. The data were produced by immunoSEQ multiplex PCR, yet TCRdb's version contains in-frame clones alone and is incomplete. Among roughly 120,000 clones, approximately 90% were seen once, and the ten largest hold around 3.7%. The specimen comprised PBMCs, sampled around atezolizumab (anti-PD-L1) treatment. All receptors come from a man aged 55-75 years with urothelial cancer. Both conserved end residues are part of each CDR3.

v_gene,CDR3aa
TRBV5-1,CASSLAILGGLYYEQYF
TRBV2,CASSSRQGDQPQHF
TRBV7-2,CASSSSGGETQYF
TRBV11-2,CASSVLAGYNEQFF
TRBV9,CASSVGGGADTQYF
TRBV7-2,CASSLGPSGSTGELFF
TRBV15,CATSRIQDRASHNQPQHF
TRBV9,CASSVVQGVNEQFF
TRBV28,CASSFGPGIQPQHF
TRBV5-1,CASIRTSGDTGELFF
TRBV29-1,CSVPRPEGTGDNEQFF
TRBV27,CASSLFGTGALISNTGELFF
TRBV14,CASSGLAGSYNEQFF
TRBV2,CASSEGQAGGQTQYF
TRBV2,CASRDSYYGGYTF
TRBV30,CAWSGIDRGATNEKLFF
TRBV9,CASSVRTSGAGTGELFF
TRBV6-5,CASSSTGGANYGYTF
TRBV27,CASSLRNRRDEQFF
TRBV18,CASSQTTGAYEQYF
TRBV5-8,CASRRVTDTQYF
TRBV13,CASSRRLAGAYEQYF
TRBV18,CASSPTTANTEAFF
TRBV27,CASSLLGQGNTEAFF
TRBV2,CASRWGAGVSNEQFF
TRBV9,CASSPLAGVGETQYF
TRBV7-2,CASSLVTGAAVREQFF
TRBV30,CAWSVTPIKSLNQPQHF
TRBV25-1,CASSEAGTGNSYEQYF
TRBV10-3,CAISDQRGLAFF
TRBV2,CASSGGVQEKLFF
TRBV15,CATSRSRTAQETQYF
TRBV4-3,CASSQDQGSYEQYF
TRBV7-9,CASRPLASGRTGELFF
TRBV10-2,CASSEGQKNIQYF
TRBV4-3,CASSLSRLRGEQFF
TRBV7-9,CASSLWSGGTDTQYF
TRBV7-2,CASSPGQGKTTIYF
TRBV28,CASSLLGQGAGETQYF
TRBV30,CAWSGQGAISEAFF
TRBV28,CASRADRGVSSNQPQHF
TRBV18,CASSPQDGQGAYEQYF
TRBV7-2,CASSLSRASMDYTF
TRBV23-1,CASSSLRGASYEQYF
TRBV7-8,CASSPGQGQETQYF
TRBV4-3,CASSQDRGQETQYF
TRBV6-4,CASSSLAFVEQYF
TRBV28,CASSLGAGNQPQHF
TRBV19,CASSMTGSSYEQYF
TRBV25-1,CASSEFGGHSPLHF